The 29 T cell receptor beta chains given below trace back to one sample, sequenced in a study of blood T cell repertoires in COVID-19. Assay: immunoSEQ multiplex PCR; the TCRdb copy retains only in-frame clones and omits some. Of some 120,000 clones in the sample, about 88% are singletons; the top ten hold 1.5% to 1.7%. The specimen sequenced was peripheral blood. Every receptor here comes from a human donor in a cohort sampled during active COVID-19.

The chain has TRBV10-3 and TRBJ2-6, with D perhaps matching TRBD2 (6 bases). The CDR3 has 16 residues. The V and J ends lost 0 bases and 0 bases respectively, with 6 bases between them. The germline V gene encodes CDR1 ENHRY and CDR2 SYGVKD. CDR3 nucleotides: TGTGCCATCAGTGAGTCCGGGGGCTCTGGGGCCAACGTCCTGACTTTC. It specifies CAISESGGSGANVLTF.

This sequence joins TRBV21-1 and TRBJ2-5; TRBD2, the table's D call, lacks a check against the DNA. TRBV21-1 has pseudogene status. This CDR3 is built from 15 residues. The CDR3 DNA sequence: TGTGCCAGCATCCTAAGACTAGCGGGAGTGGAGACCCAGTACTTC. It translates to CASILRLAGVETQYF.

This chain uses TRBV7-2 with TRBJ2-7, with D maybe TRBD1 (7 bases). There are 15 residues in the CDR3. Per germline, CDR1 SGHTA and CDR2 FQGNSA. Trimming pared 2 bases from V and 5 bases from J, leaving 16 bases between. DNA for the CDR3: TGTGCCAGCAGCTTACTAGGCGGGACAGTCGACGAGCAGTACTTC. Protein product: CASSLLGGTVDEQYF.

The J gene is TRBJ2-1, the V gene TRBV5-1; 8 nucleotides align to TRBD2. Germline lookup yields CDR1 SGHRS and CDR2 YFSETQ. V lost 4 bases and J lost 6; bases outside the gene matches: 12. The length of the CDR3 is 16 residues. CDR3 DNA sequence: TGCGCCAGCAGCCCACATAGCGGGACGGGGGGCAATGAGCAGTTCTTC. This encodes CASSPHSGTGGNEQFF.

The chain joins TRBV3-1 (or the pseudogene TRBV3-2) to TRBJ1-2; possibly TRBD1 for D (5 bases). Trimming took off 4 bases at V and 6 bases at J, with 9 bases between the two ends. The germline CDR1 and CDR2 sequences are LGHDT and YNNKEL (reference sequence). There are 12 residues in the CDR3. The CDR3 is CASSLGRDGYTF. As DNA, the CDR3 is TGTGCCAGCAGCCTCGGCAGGGATGGCTACACCTTC.

V usage is TRBV18 and J usage is TRBJ1-1; D not resolved. V lost 1 base, J lost 3 bases, and 15 bases lay in between. Germline CDR1 is KGHSH and CDR2 is LQKENI. The CDR3 has 16 amino acids. CDR3 residues: CASSPLSPGLDTEAFF. CDR3 nucleotide sequence: TGTGCCAGCTCACCACTCTCTCCGGGGTTGGACACTGAAGCTTTCTTT.

The V gene is TRBV19, the J gene TRBJ1-1; TRBD1 is a possible D gene (5 bases). The V and J ends lost 6 bases and 1 base respectively, with 15 bases between them. CDR1 LNHDA and CDR2 SQIVND come from the germline V gene (reference sequence). The CDR3 is 15 amino acids. CDR3 sequence: CASSMGRRGNTEAFF. The CDR3 bases are TGTGCCAGTAGCATGGGACGGCGGGGGAACACTGAAGCTTTCTTT.

The V and J genes are TRBV9 and TRBJ2-2; the D gene is possibly TRBD1 (5 bases). The length of the CDR3 is 15 residues. The germline gives CDR1 SGDLS, CDR2 YYNGEE. With 0 bases removed from V and 4 bases from J, the gap between germline ends came to 10 bases. The DNA of the CDR3 is TGTGCCAGCAGCGTAGGGCAGGGATTCACCGGGGAGCTGTTTTTT. Its protein product is CASSVGQGFTGELFF.

This clone was found a few times. The V call is TRBV25-1, the J call TRBJ2-1; perhaps TRBD1 as D (7 bases). Germline V gene lookup returns CDR1 MGHDK and CDR2 SYGVNS. V lost 2 bases to trimming and J lost 7 bases, with 9 bases between them. The CDR3 is made up of 13 amino acids. The CDR3 spells CASSEQGGNEQFF. The CDR3 DNA follows: TGTGCCAGCAGTGAACAGGGGGGTAATGAGCAGTTCTTC.

This rearrangement joins TRBV5-1 to TRBJ2-5; D remains unclear. This CDR3 contains 14 residues. CDR1 and CDR2 from the germline V gene are SGHRS and YFSETQ. Deletions cut 0 bases from V and 5 bases from J, with 11 bases between. CDR3 sequence (DNA): TGCGCCAGCAGCTTGGTTAGTAGTCATGAGACCCAGTACTTC. As protein: CASSLVSSHETQYF. Together with reference TRBV5-1 and TRBJ2-5, the CDR3 gives the full variable domain: KAGVTQTPRYLIKTRGQQVTLSCSPISGHRSVSWYQQTPGQGLQFLFEYFSETQRNKGNFPGRFSGRQFSNSRSEMNVSTLELGDSALYLCASSLVSSHETQYFGPGTRLLVL.

The gene calls are TRBV27 and TRBJ2-3; TRBD1 aligns across 8 bases. The germline gives CDR1 MNHEY, CDR2 SMNVEV (reference sequence). The CDR3 consists of 14 residues. After removal of 7 bases from V and 5 bases from J, the junction contained 8 bases not matched to a gene. CDR3 sequence (DNA): TGTGCCAGCAAATGGACAGGGCTGGGAGATACGCAGTATTTT. Translation gives CASKWTGLGDTQYF.

The genes are TRBV27 and TRBJ1-2; a possible D gene is TRBD1 (6 bases). The germline V gene has CDR1 MNHEY and CDR2 SMNVEV (reference sequence). The V and J ends lost 5 bases and 3 bases respectively, with 10 bases between them. This CDR3 comprises 13 residues. DNA of the CDR3: TGTGCCAGCAGTATAAACAGGGACTATGGCTACACCTTC. It codes for CASSINRDYGYTF.

The V and J genes are TRBV27 and TRBJ2-1, with 9 nucleotides matching TRBD2. Germline V gene data show CDR1 as MNHEY and CDR2 as SMNVEV (reference sequence). The CDR3 has 18 residues. The junction had 16 bases not matched to a gene; V was cut back by 6 bases and J by 4 bases. CDR3 sequence reads: CASRSFGTSTPGYNEQFF. CDR3 DNA: TGTGCCAGCAGGTCTTTCGGGACTAGCACCCCGGGGTACAATGAGCAGTTCTTC.

Regarding this clone: This clone may be a read error of a much larger clone one base away. Other nucleotide sequences in the sample specify the same CDR3. The rearrangement links TRBV9 to TRBJ2-7; 9 positions agree with TRBD1. The CDR3 has 14 residues. Losses at the gene ends were 0 bases for V and 3 bases for J; bases not matched to a gene: 1. Germline values: CDR1 SGDLS, CDR2 YYNGEE. This chain's CDR3 is CASSVGTGVYEQYF. The CDR3 DNA reads as TGTGCCAGCAGCGTAGGGACAGGGGTCTACGAGCAGTACTTC.

The V call is TRBV7-9, the J call TRBJ2-5; D is ambiguous. CDR1 is SEHNR and CDR2 is FQNEAQ in the germline V gene (reference sequence). The CDR3 is made up of 13 amino acids. Trimming pared 5 bases from V and 1 base from J, leaving 8 bases between. In DNA, the CDR3 is TGTGCCAGCAGCCTTCTCCCCCAAGAGACCCAGTACTTC. Translation gives CASSLLPQETQYF.

The V and J genes are TRBV11-2 and TRBJ2-7, with TRBD2 matching over 8 bases. Looked up from germline, CDR1 is SGHAT and CDR2 is FQNNGV. The CDR3 covers 16 residues. V lost 1 base and J lost 7; bases outside the gene matches: 12. The DNA of the CDR3 is TGTGCCAGCAGCTTAGTAGAGCGGGGGCCGTCCGTGGAGCAGTACTTC. Its protein is CASSLVERGPSVEQYF.

This sequence joins TRBV5-8 and TRBJ2-1; D may be TRBD2 (5 bases). CDR3 length: 15 amino acids. With 0 bases removed from V and 6 bases from J, the gap between germline ends came to 13 bases. CDR1 is SGHTS, CDR2 YDEGEE, per germline. CDR3 DNA sequence: TGTGCCAGCAGCTTGGCGGGGATCCGAGCCAATGAGCAGTTCTTC. This translates into CASSLAGIRANEQFF.

The chain couples TRBV28 to TRBJ2-2; D unclear. CDR3 size: 12 residues. The germline V gene has CDR1 MDHEN and CDR2 SYDVKM. The V end lost 6 bases, the J end lost 8 bases, and 10 bases lay between the germline ends. For the CDR3, the DNA is TGTGCCAGCAGACCGCGGCAGGGGGAGCTGTTTTTT. Protein: CASRPRQGELFF.

This chain connects TRBV27 to TRBJ1-5; possible D gene TRBD1, 6 bases. CDR1 is MNHEY, CDR2 SMNVEV, per germline (reference sequence). With 3 bases removed from V and 0 bases from J, the gap between germline ends came to 12 bases. The CDR3 length is 16 residues. The CDR3 here is CASSLVGRGSNQPQHF. The CDR3 coding sequence is TGTGCCAGCAGTTTGGTTGGCAGGGGTAGCAATCAGCCCCAGCATTTT.

The chain combines TRBV25-1 with TRBJ2-1, with 8 bases lining up with TRBD2. This CDR3 contains 16 residues. Trimming cost V 8 bases and J 2 bases; bases outside gene matches: 11. Germline V lookup: CDR1 MGHDK, CDR2 SYGVNS. The CDR3 nucleotides read TGTGCCAGCGAGTTGGCGGGGGGAGGACCCTACAATGAGCAGTTCTTC. This translates into CASELAGGGPYNEQFF.

This clone occurred once. This rearrangement joins TRBV3-1 (or the pseudogene TRBV3-2) to TRBJ2-5; the match to TRBD1 covers 10 bases. With 3 bases clipped from V and 5 bases from J, the junction kept 18 bases outside the gene matches. The CDR3 spans 19 residues. Germline CDR1 is LGHDT and CDR2 is YNNKEL (reference sequence). The CDR3 protein is CASSHPGQGTRKIFETQYF. CDR3 in DNA: TGTGCCAGCAGCCATCCGGGACAGGGGACCCGAAAGATCTTTGAGACCCAGTACTTC.

V is TRBV28 and J is TRBJ2-1; 9 bases fit TRBD2. V shed 6 bases and J 1 base; nucleotides not matched to a gene: 4. The CDR3 sequence is 15 residues long. Germline values: CDR1 MDHEN, CDR2 SYDVKM. The CDR3 spells CASSPSGRSYNEQFF. Here the CDR3 DNA reads TGTGCCAGCAGCCCGAGCGGGAGGTCCTACAATGAGCAGTTCTTC.

Notes on this clone: Other DNA sequences in this sample translate to the same CDR3. V is TRBV21-1 and J is TRBJ1-6. TRBV21-1 is reported as a pseudogene. The CDR3 is made up of 14 amino acids. The CDR3 spells CASSKALGNSPLHF. The CDR3 DNA follows: TGTGCTAGCAGCAAAGCGCTAGGCAATTCACCCCTCCACTTT.

The chain combines TRBV27 with TRBJ2-7; 9 positions agree with TRBD1. Trimming removed 5 bases from V and 9 bases from J; junction bases left unmatched: 5. The CDR3 totals 12 residues. In germline, CDR1 is MNHEY, CDR2 SMNVEV (reference sequence). CDR3 amino acids: CASSRDRETQYF. The CDR3 nucleotides are TGTGCCAGCAGTAGGGACAGGGAAACGCAGTACTTC.

The J gene is TRBJ2-7, the V gene TRBV15; possible D gene TRBD1, 6 bases. CDR1 LNHNV and CDR2 YYDKDF come from the germline V gene (reference sequence). V was clipped by 0 bases and J by 1 base, with 7 bases between them. The CDR3 consists of 14 residues. In DNA, the CDR3 is TGTGCCACCAGCAGAGAGCAGGGGTCCTACGAGCAGTACTTC. This translates into CATSREQGSYEQYF.

This clone was seen once. The gene calls are TRBV6-5 and TRBJ2-5, with 7 nucleotides matching TRBD1. V dropped 0 bases and J dropped 9; count of bases not matched to a gene: 7. Germline V lookup: CDR1 MNHEY, CDR2 SVGAGI. The CDR3 is 14 residues long. CDR3 nucleotides: TGTGCCAGCAGTTACTCCGACAGGGAGATCCCCCAGTACTTC. Protein sequence: CASSYSDREIPQYF.

The J gene is TRBJ2-3, the V gene TRBV29-1; a weak D match, TRBD2 (7 bases). V dropped 6 bases and J dropped 3 bases, with 19 bases sitting between them. This CDR3 region has 15 residues. The V gene's germline CDR1 is SQVTM and CDR2 ANQGSEA. Written as DNA, the CDR3 is TGCAGCGTCCCATCGATGGGGGGGCGGACAGATACGCAGTATTTT. Translated, it gives CSVPSMGGRTDTQYF.

The chain carries TRBV6-5 and TRBJ2-1; a possible D gene is TRBD2 (6 bases). The germline V gene has CDR1 MNHEY and CDR2 SVGAGI. The CDR3 runs to 15 residues. Trimming stripped 4 bases from V and 6 bases from J, with 16 bases between. The CDR3, as DNA: TGTGCCAGCAGTTCCCTTGGGAGGACCTTCAATGAGCAGTTCTTC. This encodes CASSSLGRTFNEQFF.

The chain carries TRBV7-6 and TRBJ2-1, with 9 positions matching TRBD2. The ends lost 2 bases at V and 2 bases at J; junction bases unmatched: 7. Germline V lookup: CDR1 SGHVS, CDR2 FNYEAQ. The CDR3 consists of 17 residues. CDR3 in DNA: TGTGCCAGCAGCTTAATTATAGCGGGAGTGCCCTACAATGAGCAGTTCTTC. Its protein is CASSLIIAGVPYNEQFF.